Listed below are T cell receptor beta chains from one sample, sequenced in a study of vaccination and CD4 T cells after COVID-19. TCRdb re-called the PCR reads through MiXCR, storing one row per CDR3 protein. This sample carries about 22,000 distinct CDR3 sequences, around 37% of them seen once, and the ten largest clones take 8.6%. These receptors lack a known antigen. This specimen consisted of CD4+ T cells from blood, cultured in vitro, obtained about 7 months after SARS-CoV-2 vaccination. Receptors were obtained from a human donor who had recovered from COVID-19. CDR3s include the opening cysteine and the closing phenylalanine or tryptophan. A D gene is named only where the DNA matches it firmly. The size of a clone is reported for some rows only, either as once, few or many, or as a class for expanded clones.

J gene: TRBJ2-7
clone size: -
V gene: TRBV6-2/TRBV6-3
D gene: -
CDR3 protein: CASSPGQRQALTYEQYF
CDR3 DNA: TGTGCCAGCAGCCCTGGACAGCGGCAGGCCCTAACGTACGAGCAGTACTTC

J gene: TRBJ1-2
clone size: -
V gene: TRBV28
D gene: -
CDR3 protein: CASSLGGRGNYGYTF
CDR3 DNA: TGTGCCAGCTCCCTGGGCGGGAGGGGCAACTATGGCTACACCTTC

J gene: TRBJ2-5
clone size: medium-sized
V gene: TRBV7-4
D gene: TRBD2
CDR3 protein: CASSLVRWLAGRKTQYF
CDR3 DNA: TGTGCCAGCAGCTTAGTTAGGTGGCTAGCGGGAAGGAAGACCCAGTACTTC

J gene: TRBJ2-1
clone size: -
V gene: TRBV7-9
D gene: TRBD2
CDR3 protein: CASSLGTSSEQFF
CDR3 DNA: TGTGCCAGCAGCTTAGGGACTAGTAGTGAGCAGTTCTTC

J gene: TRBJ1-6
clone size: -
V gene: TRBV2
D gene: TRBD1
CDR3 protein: CASRGNQGASSPLHF
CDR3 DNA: TGTGCCAGCAGGGGAAACCAGGGGGCTAGTTCACCCCTCCACTTT

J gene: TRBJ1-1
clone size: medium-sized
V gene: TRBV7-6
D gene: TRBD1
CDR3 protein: CASSFGQGMNTEAFF
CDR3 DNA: TGTGCCAGCAGCTTCGGACAGGGGATGAACACTGAAGCTTTCTTT

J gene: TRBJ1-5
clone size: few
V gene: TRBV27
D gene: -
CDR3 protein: CATQLGTRNQPQHF
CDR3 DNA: TGTGCCACCCAGTTGGGTACAAGAAATCAGCCCCAGCATTTT

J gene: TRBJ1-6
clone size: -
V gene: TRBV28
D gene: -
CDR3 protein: CATKGPSSYNSPLHF
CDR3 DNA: TGTGCCACGAAGGGTCCCAGCTCCTATAATTCACCCCTCCACTTT

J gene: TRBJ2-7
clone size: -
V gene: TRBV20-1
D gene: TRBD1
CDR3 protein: CSAPAGTGGSYEQYF
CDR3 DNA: TGCAGTGCCCCGGCCGGGACAGGGGGGTCCTACGAGCAGTACTTC

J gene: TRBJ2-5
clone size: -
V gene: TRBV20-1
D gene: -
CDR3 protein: CSARDVSSFQETQYF
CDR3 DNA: TGCAGTGCTAGAGATGTGTCTAGCTTCCAAGAGACCCAGTACTTC

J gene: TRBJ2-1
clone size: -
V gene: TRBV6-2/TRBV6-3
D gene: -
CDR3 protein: CAIEGGGSSYNEQFF
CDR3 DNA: TGTGCCATCGAGGGGGGCGGGAGCTCCTACAATGAGCAGTTCTTC

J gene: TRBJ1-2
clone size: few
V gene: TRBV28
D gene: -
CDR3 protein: CASSLQPNPGGYTF
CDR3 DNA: TGTGCCAGCAGTTTGCAGCCGAATCCGGGTGGCTACACCTTC

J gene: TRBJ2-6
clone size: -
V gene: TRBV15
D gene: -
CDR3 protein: CATSRGQGSGANVLTF
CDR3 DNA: TGTGCCACCAGCAGAGGCCAAGGCTCTGGGGCCAACGTCCTGACTTTC